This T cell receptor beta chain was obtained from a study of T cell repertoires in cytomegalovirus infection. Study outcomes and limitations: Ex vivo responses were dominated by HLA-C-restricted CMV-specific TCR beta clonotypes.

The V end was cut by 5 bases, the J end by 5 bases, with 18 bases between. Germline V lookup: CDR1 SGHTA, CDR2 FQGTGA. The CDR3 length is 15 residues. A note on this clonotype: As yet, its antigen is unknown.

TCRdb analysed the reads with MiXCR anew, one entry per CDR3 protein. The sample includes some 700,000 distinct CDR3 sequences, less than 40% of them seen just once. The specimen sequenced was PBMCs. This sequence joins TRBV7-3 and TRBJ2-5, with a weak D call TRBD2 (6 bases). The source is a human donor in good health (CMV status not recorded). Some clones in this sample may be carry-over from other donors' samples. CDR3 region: CASSPLGDFTETQYF. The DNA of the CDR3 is TGTGCCAGCAGCCCACTTGGGGACTTTACTGAGACCCAGTACTTC.